This T cell receptor (beta chain) was retrieved from a study of blood T cell repertoires in COVID-19. Study background: COVID-19 samples collected from the United States, Italy and Spain covered acute and convalescent phases. Sample material is recorded as cDNA or gDNA derived from T cells, B-cell-depleted T cells, or PBMCs.

Enrolment of Seattle patients took place during active infection, and they were followed longitudinally. There are a few counts of this clone. Per the original data handling: Amplified reference gene primers provided the basis for estimating nucleated cell counts. The data were produced by immunoSEQ multiplex PCR, yet TCRdb's version contains in-frame clones alone and is incomplete. The V and J calls and the clone size are those of that table, but D and trimming were determined from the DNA. Of about 120,000 clones in the sample, around nine tenths were seen once. The V and J ends lost 7 bases and 7 bases respectively, with 13 bases between them. This CDR3 has 13 residues. Germline loops: CDR1 WSHSY, CDR2 SAAADI.

The V and J genes are TRBV10-2 and TRBJ1-4; TRBD1 is a possible D gene (6 bases). This receptor was identified in a woman in her sixties or seventies with COVID-19, enrolled during active disease. What was sequenced was peripheral blood. The CDR3 nucleotides read TGCGCCAGCACCCCCTACAGGGCTGAAAAACTGTTTTTT. Protein product: CASTPYRAEKLFF.